These T cell receptor beta chains were read from a single sample in a study of post-analysis software for immune sequencing data. A single record per CDR3 protein comes from TCRdb applying MiXCR to the PCR reads. The table records about 460,000 distinct CDR3 sequences, nearly 45% of them present only once. The specimen sequenced was blood. The receptors here all came from a girl aged 5 to 17 with multiple sclerosis. Each CDR3 is given with its conserved first and last residue.

v_gene: TRBV7-9
j_gene: TRBJ2-6
CDR3aa: CASSFPRDRAPGANVLTF

v_gene: TRBV28
j_gene: TRBJ2-3
CDR3aa: CASSSGHRSTDTQYF

v_gene: TRBV2
j_gene: TRBJ2-3
CDR3aa: CASSEGGGLADTQYF

v_gene: TRBV7-2
j_gene: TRBJ1-4
CDR3aa: CASMWGLGEKLFF

v_gene: TRBV27
j_gene: TRBJ2-3
CDR3aa: CASSSLWAGVLHTQYF

v_gene: TRBV29-1
j_gene: TRBJ2-3
CDR3aa: CSVVSSTDTQYF

v_gene: TRBV28
j_gene: TRBJ2-7
CDR3aa: CASRGTGSSYEQYF

v_gene: TRBV20-1
j_gene: TRBJ2-7
CDR3aa: CSAPPYSLSYEQYF

v_gene: TRBV7-9
j_gene: TRBJ2-5
CDR3aa: CASSPRTSGRGQETQYF

v_gene: TRBV5-1
j_gene: TRBJ2-3
CDR3aa: CASSLLIAGSTDTQYF

v_gene: TRBV25-1
j_gene: TRBJ2-1
CDR3aa: CASSDWEAGRNEQFF

v_gene: TRBV4-2
j_gene: TRBJ2-4
CDR3aa: CTSSQVLAGVGDIQYF

v_gene: TRBV28
j_gene: TRBJ1-2
CDR3aa: CASIDRGRGSYGYTF

v_gene: TRBV12-3/TRBV12-4
j_gene: TRBJ2-1
CDR3aa: CASSLARGQISYNEQFF

v_gene: TRBV7-2
j_gene: TRBJ2-7
CDR3aa: CASSLDKYEQYF

v_gene: TRBV7-3
j_gene: TRBJ1-1
CDR3aa: CASSFHQNTEAFF

v_gene: TRBV29-1
j_gene: TRBJ1-1
CDR3aa: CSVGTRKAFF